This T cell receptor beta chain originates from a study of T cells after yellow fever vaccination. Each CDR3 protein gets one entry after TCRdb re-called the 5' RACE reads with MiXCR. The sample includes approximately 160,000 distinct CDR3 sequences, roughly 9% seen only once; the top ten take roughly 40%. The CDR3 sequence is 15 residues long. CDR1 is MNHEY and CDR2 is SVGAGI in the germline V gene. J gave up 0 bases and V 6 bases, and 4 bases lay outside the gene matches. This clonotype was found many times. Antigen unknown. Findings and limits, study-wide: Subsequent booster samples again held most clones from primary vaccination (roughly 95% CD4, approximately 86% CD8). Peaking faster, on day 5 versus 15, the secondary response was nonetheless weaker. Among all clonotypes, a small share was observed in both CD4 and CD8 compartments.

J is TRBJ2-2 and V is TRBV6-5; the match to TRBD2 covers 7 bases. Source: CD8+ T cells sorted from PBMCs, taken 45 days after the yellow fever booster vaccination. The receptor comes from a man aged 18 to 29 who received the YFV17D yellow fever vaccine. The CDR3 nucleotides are TGTGCCAGCAGCCCCGCGGGGGCGAACACCGGGGAGCTGTTTTTT. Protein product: CASSPAGANTGELFF.